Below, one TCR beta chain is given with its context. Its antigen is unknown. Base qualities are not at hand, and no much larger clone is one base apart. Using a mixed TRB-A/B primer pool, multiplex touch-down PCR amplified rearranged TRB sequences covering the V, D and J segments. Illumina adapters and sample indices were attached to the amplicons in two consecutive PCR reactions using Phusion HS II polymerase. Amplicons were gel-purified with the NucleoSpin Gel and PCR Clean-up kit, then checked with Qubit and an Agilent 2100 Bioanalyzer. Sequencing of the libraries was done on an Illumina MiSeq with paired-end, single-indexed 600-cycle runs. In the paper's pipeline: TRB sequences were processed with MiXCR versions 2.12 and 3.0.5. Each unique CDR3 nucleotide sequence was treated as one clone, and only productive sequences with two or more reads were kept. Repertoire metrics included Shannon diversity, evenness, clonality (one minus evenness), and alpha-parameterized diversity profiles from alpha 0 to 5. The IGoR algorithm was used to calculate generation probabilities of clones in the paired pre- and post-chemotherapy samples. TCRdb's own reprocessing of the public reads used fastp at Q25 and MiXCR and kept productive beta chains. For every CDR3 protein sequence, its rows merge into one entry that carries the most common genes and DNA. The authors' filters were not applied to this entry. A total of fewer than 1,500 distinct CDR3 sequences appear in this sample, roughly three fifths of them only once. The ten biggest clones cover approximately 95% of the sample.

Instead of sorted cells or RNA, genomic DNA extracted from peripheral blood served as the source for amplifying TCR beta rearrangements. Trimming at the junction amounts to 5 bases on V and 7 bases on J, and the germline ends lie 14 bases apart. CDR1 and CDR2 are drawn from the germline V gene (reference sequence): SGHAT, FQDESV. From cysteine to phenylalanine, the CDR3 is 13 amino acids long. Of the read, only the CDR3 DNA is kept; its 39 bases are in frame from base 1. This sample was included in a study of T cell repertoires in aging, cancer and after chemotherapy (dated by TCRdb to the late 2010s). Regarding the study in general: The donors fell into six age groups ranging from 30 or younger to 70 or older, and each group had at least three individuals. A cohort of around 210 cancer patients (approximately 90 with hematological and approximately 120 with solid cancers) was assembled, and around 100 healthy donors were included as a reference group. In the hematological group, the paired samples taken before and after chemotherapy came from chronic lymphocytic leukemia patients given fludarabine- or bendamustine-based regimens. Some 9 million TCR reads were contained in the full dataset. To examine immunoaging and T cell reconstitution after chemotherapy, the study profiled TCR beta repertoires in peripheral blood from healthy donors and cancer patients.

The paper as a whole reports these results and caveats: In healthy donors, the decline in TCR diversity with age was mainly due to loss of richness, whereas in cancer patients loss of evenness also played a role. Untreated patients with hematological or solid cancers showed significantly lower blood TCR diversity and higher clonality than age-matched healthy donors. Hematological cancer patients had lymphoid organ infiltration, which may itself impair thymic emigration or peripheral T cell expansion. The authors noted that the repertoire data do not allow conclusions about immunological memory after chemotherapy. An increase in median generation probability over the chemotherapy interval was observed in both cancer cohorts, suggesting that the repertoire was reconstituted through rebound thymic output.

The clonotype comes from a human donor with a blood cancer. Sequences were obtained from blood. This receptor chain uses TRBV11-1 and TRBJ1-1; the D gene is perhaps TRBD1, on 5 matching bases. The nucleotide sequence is TGTGCCAGCAGCCCCCCTATGGGGGTTGAAGCTTTCTTT. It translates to CASSPPMGVEAFF. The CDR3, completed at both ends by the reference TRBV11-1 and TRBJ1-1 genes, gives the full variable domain EAEVAQSPRYKITEKSQAVAFWCDPISGHATLYWYRQILGQGPELLVQFQDESVVDDSQLPKDRFSAERLKGVDSTLKIQPAELGDSAMYLCASSPPMGVEAFFGQGTRLTVV.